This T cell receptor (beta chain) was identified in a study of CD8 T cells in ankylosing spondylitis. Study observations and caveats: Clones tied to disease were said to be significantly enriched in matched ankylosing spondylitis synovial fluid. Certain motif variants had earlier been reported in reactive arthritis synovial fluid and blood. Characteristic of ankylosing spondylitis blood, it appeared, was a TCR beta motif comprising several highly homologous variants.

Libraries for TCR beta were made by quantitative 5'-RACE with molecular barcodes. In TCRdb, the 5' RACE reads were re-called with MiXCR into one record per CDR3 protein. The data show fewer than 500,000 distinct CDR3 sequences, roughly a quarter seen once. This clonotype was seen a handful of times. Its specificity is unknown. Source material: blood, either unsorted or a sorted T cell fraction (not recorded which). This TCR was sampled from a male donor with ankylosing spondylitis.

The CDR3 DNA is TGTGCCATCAGTGAGGAGGCAGGGCGGCCAAACTATGGCTACACCTTC. It specifies CAISEEAGRPNYGYTF. This chain joins TRBV10-3 and TRBJ1-2; tentative D call: TRBD1 (5 bases). CDR1 and CDR2 from the germline V gene are ENHRY and SYGVKD. Trimming took 2 bases from V and 2 from J, leaving 15 bases between them. The CDR3 loop spans 16 amino acids.